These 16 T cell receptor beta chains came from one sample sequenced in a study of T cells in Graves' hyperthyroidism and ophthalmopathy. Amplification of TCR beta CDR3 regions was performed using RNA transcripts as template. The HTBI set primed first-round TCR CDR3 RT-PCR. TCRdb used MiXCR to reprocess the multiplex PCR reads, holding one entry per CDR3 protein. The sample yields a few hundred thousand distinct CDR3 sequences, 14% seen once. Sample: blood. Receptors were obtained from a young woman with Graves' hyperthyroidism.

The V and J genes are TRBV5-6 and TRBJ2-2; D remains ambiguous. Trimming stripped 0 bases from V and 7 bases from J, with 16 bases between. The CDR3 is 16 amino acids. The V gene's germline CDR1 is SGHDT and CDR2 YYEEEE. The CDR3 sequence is CASSLAEGLRNGELFF. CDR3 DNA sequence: TGTGCCAGCAGCTTGGCCGAAGGGCTTCGTAACGGGGAGCTGTTTTTT.

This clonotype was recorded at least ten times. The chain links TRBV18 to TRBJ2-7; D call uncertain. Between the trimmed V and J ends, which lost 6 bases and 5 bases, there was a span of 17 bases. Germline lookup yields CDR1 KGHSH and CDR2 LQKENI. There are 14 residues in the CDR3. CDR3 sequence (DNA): TGTGCCAGCTCCCCGTCTGGTAGGGATAACGAGCAGTACTTC. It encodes CASSPSGRDNEQYF.

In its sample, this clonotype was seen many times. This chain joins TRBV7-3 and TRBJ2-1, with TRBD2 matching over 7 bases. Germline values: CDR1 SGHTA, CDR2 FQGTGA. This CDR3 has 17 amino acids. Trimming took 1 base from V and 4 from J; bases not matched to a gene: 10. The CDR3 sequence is CASSLRAGREPYNEQFF. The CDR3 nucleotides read TGTGCCAGCAGCTTAAGGGCTGGGCGGGAGCCGTACAATGAGCAGTTCTTC. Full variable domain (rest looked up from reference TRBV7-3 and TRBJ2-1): GAGVSQTPSNKVTEKGKYVELRCDPISGHTALYWYRQSLGQGPEFLIYFQGTGAADDSGLPNDRFFAVRPEGSVSTLKIQRTERGDSAVYLCASSLRAGREPYNEQFFGPGTRLTVL.

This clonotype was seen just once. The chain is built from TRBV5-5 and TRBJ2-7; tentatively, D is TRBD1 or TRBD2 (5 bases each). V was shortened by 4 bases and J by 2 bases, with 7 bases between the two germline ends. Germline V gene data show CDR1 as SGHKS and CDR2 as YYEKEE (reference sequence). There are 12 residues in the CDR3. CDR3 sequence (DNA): TGTGCCAGCAGCCGGGACCCCTACGAGCAGTACGTC. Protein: CASSRDPYEQYV.

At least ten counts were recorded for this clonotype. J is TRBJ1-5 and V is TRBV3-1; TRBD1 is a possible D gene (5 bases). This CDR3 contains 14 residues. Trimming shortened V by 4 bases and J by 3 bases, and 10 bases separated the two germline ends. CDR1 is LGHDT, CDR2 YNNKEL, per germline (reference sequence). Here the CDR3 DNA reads TGTGCCAGCAGCCTTCGAGGGGACAATCAGCCCCAGCATTTT. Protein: CASSLRGDNQPQHF.

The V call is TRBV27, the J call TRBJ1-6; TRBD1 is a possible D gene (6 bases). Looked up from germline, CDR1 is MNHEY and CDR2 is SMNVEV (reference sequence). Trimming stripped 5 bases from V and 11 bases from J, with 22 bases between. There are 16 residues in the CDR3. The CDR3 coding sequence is TGTGCCAGCAGTCCACCCGGGGGGCAGGTAACCGCACCCCTCCACTTT. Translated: CASSPPGGQVTAPLHF.

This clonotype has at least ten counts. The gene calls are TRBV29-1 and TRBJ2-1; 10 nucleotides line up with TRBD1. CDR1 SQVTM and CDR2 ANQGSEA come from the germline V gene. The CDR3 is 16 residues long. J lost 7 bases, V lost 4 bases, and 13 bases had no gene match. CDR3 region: CSVGLVPGQGLNEQFF. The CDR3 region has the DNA TGCAGCGTTGGACTTGTTCCGGGACAGGGGTTGAATGAGCAGTTCTTC.

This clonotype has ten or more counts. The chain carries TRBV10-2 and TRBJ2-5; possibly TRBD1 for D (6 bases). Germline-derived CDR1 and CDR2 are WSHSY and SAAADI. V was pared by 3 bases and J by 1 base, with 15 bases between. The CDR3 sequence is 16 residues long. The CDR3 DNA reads TGCGCCAGCAGTGACCAAACCAGGGGTCCCCAAGAGACCCAGTACTTC. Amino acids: CASSDQTRGPQETQYF.

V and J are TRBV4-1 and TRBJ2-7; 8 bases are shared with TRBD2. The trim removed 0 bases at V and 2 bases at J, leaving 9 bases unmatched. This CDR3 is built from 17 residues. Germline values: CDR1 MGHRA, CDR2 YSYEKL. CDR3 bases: TGCGCCAGCAGCCAAGATCGGTACGGGAGGGCCGCCTACGAGCAGTACGTC. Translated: CASSQDRYGRAAYEQYV.

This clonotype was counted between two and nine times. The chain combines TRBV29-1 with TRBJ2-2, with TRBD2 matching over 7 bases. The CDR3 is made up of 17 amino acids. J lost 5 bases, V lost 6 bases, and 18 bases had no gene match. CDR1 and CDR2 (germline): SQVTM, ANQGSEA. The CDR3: CSVPKPPGGVGTGELFF. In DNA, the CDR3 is TGCAGCGTACCAAAACCACCGGGGGGAGTAGGTACCGGGGAGCTGTTTTTT.

The CDR3 region has the DNA TGTGCCAGCAGCCCCCGTTCGAGAGCCTACAATGAGCAGTTCTTC. This encodes CASSPRSRAYNEQFF. The chain has TRBV5-4 and TRBJ2-1; D unresolved. Looked up from germline, CDR1 is SGHNT and CDR2 is YYREEE (reference sequence). CDR3 length: 15 amino acids. V lost 4 bases and J 2 bases, leaving 13 bases between the germline ends.

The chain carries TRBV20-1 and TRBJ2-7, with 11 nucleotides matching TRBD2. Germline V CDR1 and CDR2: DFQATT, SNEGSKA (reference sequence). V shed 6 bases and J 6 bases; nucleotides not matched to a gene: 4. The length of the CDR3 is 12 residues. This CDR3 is CSASLAGGEQYV. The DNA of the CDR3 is TGCAGTGCGTCGCTAGCGGGAGGCGAGCAGTACGTC.

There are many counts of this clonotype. In DNA form, the CDR3 reads TGTGCCAGCAGCTTACAGCGGGACTTAGGGTACGAGCAGTACTTC. It translates to CASSLQRDLGYEQYF. The rearrangement uses TRBV11-2 and TRBJ2-7; 7 bases fit TRBD2. The V gene's germline CDR1 is SGHAT and CDR2 FQNNGV. After removal of 2 bases from V and 4 bases from J, the junction contained 8 bases not matched to a gene. This CDR3 has 15 residues.

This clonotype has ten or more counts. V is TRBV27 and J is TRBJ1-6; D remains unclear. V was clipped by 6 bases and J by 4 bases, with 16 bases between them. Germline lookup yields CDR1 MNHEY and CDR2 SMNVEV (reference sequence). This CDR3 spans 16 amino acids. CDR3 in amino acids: CASRMGQSGYNSPLHF. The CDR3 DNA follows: TGTGCCAGCAGGATGGGTCAAAGCGGGTATAATTCACCCCTCCACTTT.

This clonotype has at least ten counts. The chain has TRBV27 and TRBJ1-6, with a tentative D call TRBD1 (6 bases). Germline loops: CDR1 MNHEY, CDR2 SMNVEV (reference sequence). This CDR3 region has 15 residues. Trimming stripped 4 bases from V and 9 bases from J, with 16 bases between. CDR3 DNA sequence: TGTGCCAGCAGTTCGACCGGGACATTCGGTTCACCCCTCCACTTT. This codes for CASSSTGTFGSPLHF.

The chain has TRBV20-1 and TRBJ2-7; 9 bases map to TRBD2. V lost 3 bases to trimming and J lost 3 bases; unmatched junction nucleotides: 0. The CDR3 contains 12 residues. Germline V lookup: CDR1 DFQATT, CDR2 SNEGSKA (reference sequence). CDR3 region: CSARTSGYEQYV. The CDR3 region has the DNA TGCAGTGCTAGGACTAGCGGCTACGAGCAGTACGTC.